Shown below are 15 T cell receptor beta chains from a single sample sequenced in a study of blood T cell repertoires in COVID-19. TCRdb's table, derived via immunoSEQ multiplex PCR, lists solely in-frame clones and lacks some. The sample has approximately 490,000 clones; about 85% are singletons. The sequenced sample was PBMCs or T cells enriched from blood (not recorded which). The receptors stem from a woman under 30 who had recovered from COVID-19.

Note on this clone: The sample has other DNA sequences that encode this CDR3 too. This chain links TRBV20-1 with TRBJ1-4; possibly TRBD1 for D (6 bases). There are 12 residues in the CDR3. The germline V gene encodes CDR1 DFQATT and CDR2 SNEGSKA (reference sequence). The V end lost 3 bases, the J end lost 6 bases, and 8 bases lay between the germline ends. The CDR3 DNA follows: TGCAGTGCTAGTAGGACAGATGAAAAACTGTTTTTT. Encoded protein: CSASRTDEKLFF.

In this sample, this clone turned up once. This chain's CDR3 is CASRRDRTYEQYF. The CDR3 nucleotides read TGCGCCAGCAGACGGGACAGAACCTACGAGCAGTACTTC. The chain has TRBV5-1 and TRBJ2-7, with 7 positions matching TRBD1. Germline-derived CDR1 and CDR2 are SGHRS and YFSETQ. The CDR3 has 13 residues. V dropped 5 bases and J dropped 2; count of bases not matched to a gene: 4.

DNA for the CDR3: TGCGCCAGCAGCACCGGGGTAAAGAATGAGCAGTTCTTC. The encoded protein is CASSTGVKNEQFF. The chain has TRBV5-1 and TRBJ2-1, with D perhaps matching TRBD2 (5 bases). The CDR3 has 13 residues. In germline, CDR1 is SGHRS, CDR2 YFSETQ. Trimming stripped 4 bases from V and 7 bases from J, with 12 bases between. The variable domain in full, with the rest retrieved from reference TRBV5-1 and TRBJ2-1, is KAGVTQTPRYLIKTRGQQVTLSCSPISGHRSVSWYQQTPGQGLQFLFEYFSETQRNKGNFPGRFSGRQFSNSRSEMNVSTLELGDSALYLCASSTGVKNEQFFGPGTRLTVL.

In DNA form, the CDR3 reads TGTGCCAGCAGCTCGACAGGGGGAAGAGAGCAGTACTTC. Protein product: CASSSTGGREQYF. The V and J genes are TRBV7-8 and TRBJ2-7, with 9 bases lining up with TRBD1. CDR1 and CDR2 from the germline V gene are SGHVS and FQNEAQ. The CDR3 has 13 residues. Trimming cost V 4 bases and J 7 bases; bases outside gene matches: 5.

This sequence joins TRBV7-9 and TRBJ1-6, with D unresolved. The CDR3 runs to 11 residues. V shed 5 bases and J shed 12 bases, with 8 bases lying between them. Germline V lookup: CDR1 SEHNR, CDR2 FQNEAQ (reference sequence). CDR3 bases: TGTGCCAGCAGCCCGGCGGAACCCCTCCACTTT. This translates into CASSPAEPLHF.

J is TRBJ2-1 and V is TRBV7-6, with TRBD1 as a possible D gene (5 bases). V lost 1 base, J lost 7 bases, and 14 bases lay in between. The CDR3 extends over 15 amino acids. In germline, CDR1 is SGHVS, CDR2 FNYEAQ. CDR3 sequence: CASSLDGLGPNEQFF. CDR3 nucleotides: TGTGCCAGCAGCTTAGATGGGCTGGGGCCTAATGAGCAGTTCTTC.

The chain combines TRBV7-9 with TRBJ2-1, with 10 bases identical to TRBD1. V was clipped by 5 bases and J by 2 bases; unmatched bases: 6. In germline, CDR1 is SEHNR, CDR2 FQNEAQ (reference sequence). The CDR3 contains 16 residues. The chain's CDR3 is CASSKGTGATYNEQFF. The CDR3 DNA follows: TGTGCCAGCAGCAAAGGGACAGGGGCGACCTACAATGAGCAGTTCTTC.

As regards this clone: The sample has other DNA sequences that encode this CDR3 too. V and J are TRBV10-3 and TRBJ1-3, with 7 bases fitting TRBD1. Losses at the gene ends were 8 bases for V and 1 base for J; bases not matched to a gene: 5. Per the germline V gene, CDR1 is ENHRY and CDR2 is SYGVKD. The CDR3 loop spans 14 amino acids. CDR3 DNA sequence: TGTGCCATCGGAGGGACAGCTTCTGGAAACACCATATATTTT. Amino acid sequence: CAIGGTASGNTIYF.

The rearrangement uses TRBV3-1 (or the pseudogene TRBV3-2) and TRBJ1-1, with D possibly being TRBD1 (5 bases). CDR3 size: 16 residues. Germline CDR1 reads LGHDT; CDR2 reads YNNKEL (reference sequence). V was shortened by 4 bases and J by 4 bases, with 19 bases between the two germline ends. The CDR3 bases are TGTGCCAGCAGCCCCGGCTTAGCAGGGCCTCGCACTGAAGCTTTCTTT. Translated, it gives CASSPGLAGPRTEAFF.

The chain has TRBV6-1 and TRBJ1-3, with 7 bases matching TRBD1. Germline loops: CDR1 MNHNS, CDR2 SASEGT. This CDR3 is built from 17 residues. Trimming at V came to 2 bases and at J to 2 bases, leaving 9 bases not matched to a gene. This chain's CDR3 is CASSEILGQVPGNTIYF. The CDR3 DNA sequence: TGTGCCAGCAGTGAAATACTAGGACAGGTACCTGGAAACACCATATATTTT.

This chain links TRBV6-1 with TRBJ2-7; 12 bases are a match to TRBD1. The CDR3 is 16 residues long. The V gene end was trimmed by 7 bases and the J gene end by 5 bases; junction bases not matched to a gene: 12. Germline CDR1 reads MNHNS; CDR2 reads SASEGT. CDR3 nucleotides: TGTGCCAGCACTGACTTAGGGACAGGGGGCTTAAACGAGCAGTACTTC. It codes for CASTDLGTGGLNEQYF.

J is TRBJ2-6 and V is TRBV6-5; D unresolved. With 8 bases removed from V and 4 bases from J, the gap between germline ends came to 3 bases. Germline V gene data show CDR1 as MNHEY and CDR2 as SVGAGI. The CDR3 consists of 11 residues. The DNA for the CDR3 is TGTGCCAGCTTAGGGGCCAACGTCCTGACTTTC. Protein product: CASLGANVLTF.

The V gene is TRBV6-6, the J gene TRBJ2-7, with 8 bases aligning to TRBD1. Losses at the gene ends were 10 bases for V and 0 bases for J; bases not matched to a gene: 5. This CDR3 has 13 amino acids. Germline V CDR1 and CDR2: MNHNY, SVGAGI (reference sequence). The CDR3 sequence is CATSGGGSYEQYF. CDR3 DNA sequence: TGTGCCACCTCAGGGGGCGGCTCCTACGAGCAGTACTTC.

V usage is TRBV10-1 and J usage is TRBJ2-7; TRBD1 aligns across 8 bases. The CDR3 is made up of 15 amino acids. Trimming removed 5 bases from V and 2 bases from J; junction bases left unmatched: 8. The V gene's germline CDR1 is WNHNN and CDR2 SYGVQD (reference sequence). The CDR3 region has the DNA TGCGCCAGCAGTAATCAGGGGGCAGGAGCCTACGAGCAGTACTTC. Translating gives CASSNQGAGAYEQYF.

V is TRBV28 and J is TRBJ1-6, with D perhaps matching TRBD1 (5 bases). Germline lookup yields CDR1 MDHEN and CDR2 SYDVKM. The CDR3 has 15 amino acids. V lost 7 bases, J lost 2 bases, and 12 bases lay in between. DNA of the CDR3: TGTGCCAGCACGTCGGGGGTTACCTATAATTCACCCCTCCACTTT. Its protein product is CASTSGVTYNSPLHF.